The clone carrying this T cell receptor beta chain appeared a few times. Other DNA sequences in this sample translate to the same CDR3. This sample is drawn from a study of pediatric ulcerative colitis. The V gene's germline CDR1 is SGHRS and CDR2 YFSETQ. This CDR3 has 14 amino acids. Trimming removed 0 bases at V and 4 bases at J, with 10 bases between. Rectal tissue came from one to two pinch biopsies taken at colonoscopy. TCRdb's table, derived via immunoSEQ multiplex PCR, lists solely in-frame clones and lacks some. Found here are 35,000 to 45,000 clones, roughly 70% of them singletons; the top ten hold about 9.1%.

Source material: gut tissue. This sequence joins TRBV5-1 and TRBJ1-1; D may be TRBD1 (6 bases). This sequence was found in a boy aged 10-17 years with severe ulcerative colitis. In DNA form, the CDR3 reads TGCGCCAGCAGCTTGGCCGGAGGGGGCACTGAAGCTTTCTTT. Translated, it gives CASSLAGGGTEAFF. The full variable domain, rest sourced from reference TRBV5-1 and TRBJ1-1, is KAGVTQTPRYLIKTRGQQVTLSCSPISGHRSVSWYQQTPGQGLQFLFEYFSETQRNKGNFPGRFSGRQFSNSRSEMNVSTLELGDSALYLCASSLAGGGTEAFFGQGTRLTVV.